The 22 T cell receptor beta chains presented below share a single source sample, sequenced in a study of blood T cell repertoires in COVID-19. Profiling relied on immunoSEQ multiplex PCR, and the TCRdb table lists in-frame clones only, not all of them. The profile shows approximately 25,000 clones, roughly 94% of them singletons. Source material: peripheral blood. The receptors shown here come from a man aged 70-80 years with active COVID-19.

The chain couples TRBV19 to TRBJ2-1, with 8 positions matching TRBD1. V lost 5 bases to trimming and J lost 0 bases; unmatched junction nucleotides: 6. Germline assignment: CDR1 LNHDA and CDR2 SQIVND (reference sequence). The CDR3 runs 16 residues. CDR3 nucleotides: TGTGCCAGTAGTCCCGGACAGGGACGCTCCTACAATGAGCAGTTCTTC. This encodes CASSPGQGRSYNEQFF.

The chain is built from TRBV3-1 (or the pseudogene TRBV3-2) and TRBJ1-4; D gene uncertain. The germline V gene encodes CDR1 LGHDT and CDR2 YNNKEL (reference sequence). This CDR3 contains 12 residues. The V gene lost 3 bases and the J gene lost 7 bases, with 6 bases spanning the gap. The CDR3 reads CASSHSTEKLFF. CDR3 sequence (DNA): TGTGCCAGCAGCCATTCTACTGAAAAACTGTTTTTT.

The chain carries TRBV28 and TRBJ2-7; TRBD1 might be the D (5 bases). Germline-derived CDR1 and CDR2 are MDHEN and SYDVKM. V lost 7 bases and J lost 6, with 19 bases in between. The CDR3 is 14 amino acids. CDR3 nucleotide sequence: TGTGCCAGCATTCGCTGGACACCCTATCCCGAGCAGTACTTC. This translates into CASIRWTPYPEQYF. Based on the CDR3 plus reference TRBV28 and TRBJ2-7, the full variable domain is DVKVTQSSRYLVKRTGEKVFLECVQDMDHENMFWYRQDPGLGLRLIYFSYDVKMKEKGDIPEGYSVSREKKERFSLILESASTNQTSMYLCASIRWTPYPEQYFGPGTRLTVT.

The chain links TRBV19 to TRBJ2-1; 9 nucleotides align to TRBD1. The V gene end was trimmed by 7 bases and the J gene end by 4 bases; junction bases not matched to a gene: 11. This CDR3 is 16 amino acids long. The germline V gene encodes CDR1 LNHDA and CDR2 SQIVND (reference sequence). CDR3 amino acids: CASNRGQGGWYNEQFF. DNA for the CDR3: TGTGCCAGTAATAGGGGACAGGGAGGGTGGTACAATGAGCAGTTCTTC.

This sequence joins TRBV30 and TRBJ2-1; 7 nucleotides line up with TRBD1. The germline V gene has CDR1 GTSNPN and CDR2 SVGIG (reference sequence). V lost 5 bases, J lost 4 bases, and 8 bases stayed unmatched. CDR3 length: 14 residues. CDR3 in DNA: TGTGCCTGGGCGACAGGGACGGGTTACAATGAGCAGTTCTTC. This sequence encodes CAWATGTGYNEQFF.

The V and J genes are TRBV24-1 and TRBJ1-1, with 7 positions matching TRBD1. The CDR3 has 15 residues. The germline V gene encodes CDR1 KGHDR and CDR2 SFDVKD. V lost 3 bases and J lost 1; bases outside the gene matches: 4. CDR3 protein: CATSDHRTGNTEAFF. The CDR3 coding sequence is TGTGCCACCAGTGATCATCGGACAGGGAACACTGAAGCTTTCTTT.

This clone appeared once. The rearrangement joins TRBV2 to TRBJ2-1; the D gene is possibly TRBD2 (5 bases). Germline loops: CDR1 SNHLY, CDR2 FYNNEI. V was cut by 7 bases and J by 2 bases, with 15 bases left in between. CDR3 length: 15 amino acids. The CDR3 DNA reads TGTGCCAGCAATTTAGCTGGAGGTCCCTACAATGAGCAGTTCTTC. Translation: CASNLAGGPYNEQFF.

The J gene is TRBJ1-5, the V gene TRBV27; D is undetermined. The CDR3 sequence is 14 residues long. Trimming cost V 5 bases and J 4 bases, with 12 bases left between them. Germline CDR1 and CDR2: MNHEY and SMNVEV (reference sequence). The CDR3 region is CASSLRLSNQPQHF. The CDR3 nucleotides read TGTGCCAGCAGTCTCCGGTTGTCAAATCAGCCCCAGCATTTT.

The chain joins TRBV7-9 to TRBJ2-1; D may be TRBD2 (5 bases). The germline CDR1 and CDR2 sequences are SEHNR and FQNEAQ (reference sequence). The CDR3 extends over 13 amino acids. V was shortened by 4 bases and J by 12 bases, with 16 bases between the two germline ends. In DNA form, the CDR3 reads TGTGCCAGCAGCTCCGGGCCCCCCGGAGGGCAGTTCTTC. Protein product: CASSSGPPGGQFF.

Worth noting for this clone: One end of the junction fails to match germline, which may point to a read error. The chain carries TRBV28 and TRBJ1-4, with D possibly TRBD1 on 6 matching bases. The CDR3 consists of 16 residues. Germline assignment: CDR1 MDHEN and CDR2 SYDVKM. DNA for the CDR3: TGTGCCGGCAGTTTAATCGGCTCAGGGGAAGGTGAAAAACTGTTTTTT. Translated, it gives CAGSLIGSGEGEKLFF.

The chain combines TRBV5-5 with TRBJ2-1; possibly TRBD2 for D (5 bases). From germline, CDR1 is SGHKS and CDR2 YYEKEE (reference sequence). The ends were cut back, 0 bases at V and 2 bases at J, with 9 bases in the middle. The CDR3 is 15 residues long. CDR3 protein: CASSLVVGAYNEQFF. The CDR3 DNA follows: TGTGCCAGCAGCTTGGTGGTGGGAGCCTACAATGAGCAGTTCTTC.

In this sample, this clone turned up once. The chain carries TRBV19 and TRBJ1-2; D is uncertain. Germline CDR1 LNHDA, CDR2 SQIVND (reference sequence). Trimming removed 4 bases at V and 3 bases at J, with 21 bases between. The CDR3 contains 17 residues. The CDR3 loop is CASSSSPVERRYYGYTF. CDR3 nucleotides: TGTGCCAGTAGTAGCAGCCCTGTCGAGCGGAGATACTATGGCTACACCTTC.

V gene TRBV5-4 combines with J gene TRBJ1-5; TRBD1 matches at 7 bases. The J segment lost 2 bases and the V segment lost 3 bases, leaving 5 bases of the junction unmatched. Per the germline V gene, CDR1 is SGHNT and CDR2 is YYREEE (reference sequence). This CDR3 comprises 15 residues. The CDR3 here is CASSSDRERNQPQHF. The CDR3 region has the DNA TGTGCCAGCAGCTCTGACAGGGAACGCAATCAGCCCCAGCATTTT.

The rearrangement uses TRBV19 and TRBJ1-5, with a tentative D call TRBD1 (5 bases). From germline, CDR1 is LNHDA and CDR2 SQIVND (reference sequence). This CDR3 spans 16 amino acids. The V end was cut by 1 base, the J end by 3 bases, with 13 bases between. The CDR3 sequence is CASSIGGRGYNQPQHF. As DNA, the CDR3 is TGTGCCAGTAGTATAGGGGGTCGGGGGTACAATCAGCCCCAGCATTTT.

The chain couples TRBV28 to TRBJ1-2; 9 bases match TRBD1. The germline CDR1 and CDR2 sequences are MDHEN and SYDVKM. V lost 3 bases and J lost 6; bases outside the gene matches: 8. The CDR3 loop spans 15 amino acids. This chain's CDR3 is CASSFYDRGTHGYTF. CDR3 coding DNA: TGTGCCAGCAGTTTCTACGACAGGGGGACGCATGGCTACACCTTC.

V usage is TRBV4-3 and J usage is TRBJ2-7; 8 bases are a match to TRBD1. Germline CDR1 and CDR2: LGHNA and YSLEER. V lost 0 bases, J lost 2 bases, and 9 bases stayed unmatched. The CDR3 has 17 amino acids. CDR3 in amino acids: CASSQDFYGTGTYEQYF. The CDR3 coding sequence is TGCGCCAGCAGCCAAGATTTTTATGGGACAGGAACCTACGAGCAGTACTTC.

CDR3 in amino acids: CASSLFPPGGTGANVLTF. The CDR3 bases are TGTGCCAGCAGTTTATTCCCACCGGGGGGAACTGGGGCCAACGTCCTGACTTTC. This sequence joins TRBV28 and TRBJ2-6; the match to TRBD2 covers 7 bases. The CDR3 extends over 18 amino acids. From germline, CDR1 is MDHEN and CDR2 SYDVKM. V shed 1 base and J 2 bases; nucleotides not matched to a gene: 8.

The chain has TRBV28 and TRBJ2-7; 9 positions agree with TRBD1. The CDR3 spans 17 residues. The junction had 16 bases not matched to a gene; V was cut back by 5 bases and J by 5 bases. Per germline, CDR1 MDHEN and CDR2 SYDVKM. The CDR3 here is CASSTGVGQGQGHEQYF. The CDR3 DNA follows: TGTGCCAGCAGTACCGGGGTCGGCCAGGGACAGGGTCACGAGCAGTACTTC. The variable domain in full, with the rest retrieved from reference TRBV28 and TRBJ2-7, is DVKVTQSSRYLVKRTGEKVFLECVQDMDHENMFWYRQDPGLGLRLIYFSYDVKMKEKGDIPEGYSVSREKKERFSLILESASTNQTSMYLCASSTGVGQGQGHEQYFGPGTRLTVT.

Here the CDR3 DNA reads TGTGCCATCAGTGACGTGAGTGATACGCAGTATTTT. Translated: CAISDVSDTQYF. V is TRBV10-3 and J is TRBJ2-3; unclear D gene. CDR1 is ENHRY, CDR2 SYGVKD, per germline. Trimming pared 3 bases from V and 6 bases from J, leaving 7 bases between. This CDR3 region has 12 residues.

The DNA of the CDR3 is TGCGCCAGCAGCCAAGGGGTGGACAGGGGGTTCACCTACGAGCAGTACTTC. It encodes CASSQGVDRGFTYEQYF. The J gene is TRBJ2-7, the V gene TRBV4-1, with 10 nucleotides matching TRBD1. Germline CDR1 is MGHRA and CDR2 is YSYEKL. After removal of 1 base from V and 2 bases from J, the junction contained 8 bases not matched to a gene. The CDR3 has 17 residues.

The chain combines TRBV28 with TRBJ2-7; 9 bases line up with TRBD1. Germline V lookup: CDR1 MDHEN, CDR2 SYDVKM. CDR3 length: 14 residues. V lost 5 bases to trimming and J lost 3 bases; unmatched junction nucleotides: 5. The CDR3 loop reads CASSRTGVGYEQYF. CDR3 DNA: TGTGCCAGCAGTCGGACAGGGGTTGGCTACGAGCAGTACTTC.

This clone has more than one count but fewer than ten. V gene TRBV5-1 combines with J gene TRBJ1-5; 9 bases map to TRBD1. V trimming: 6 bases; J trimming: 7 bases; junction bases outside the gene matches: 8. Per germline, CDR1 SGHRS and CDR2 YFSETQ. This CDR3 has 14 amino acids. The CDR3 region is CASISGTGTQPQHF. Written as DNA, the CDR3 is TGCGCCAGCATTTCGGGGACAGGGACCCAGCCCCAGCATTTT.